The rows below give T cell receptor beta chains drawn from one sample of a study of a mutant IDH1 vaccine in newly diagnosed glioma. Antigens for these TCRs are unknown. The table came from immunoSEQ multiplex PCR; TCRdb's copy has only in-frame clones and leaves some out. The table includes about 53,000 clones, roughly 80% detected once. Sequencing used PBMCs, obtained from a glioma patient whose treatment included an IDH1 peptide vaccine. The receptors shown here come from a woman aged 45-65 years with glioma. The CDR3 runs from the conserved cysteine through the conserved F or W. Fields, in order: J gene, D gene, clone size, V gene, CDR3 DNA, CDR3 protein. The D gene is left open where the match is weak. For some rows the clone size is stated as once, few or many, or as a class when expanded; others skip it.

TRBJ2-1,TRBD2,-,TRBV9,TGTGCCAGCAGCGTTAGCGGGGGGCTCTACAATGAGCAGTTCTTC,CASSVSGGLYNEQFF
TRBJ1-6,-,-,TRBV19,TGTGCCAGTAGTCCAAGAGACGGGTCCTATTCACCCCTCCACTTT,CASSPRDGSYSPLHF
TRBJ2-1,-,-,TRBV6-1,TGTGCCAGCAACAGGGTCTCCTACAATGAGCAGTTCTTC,CASNRVSYNEQFF
TRBJ1-1,-,few,TRBV7-2,TGTGCCAGCAGCTTAGCGTGGGGCCTCGGGAACACTGAAGCTTTCTTT,CASSLAWGLGNTEAFF
TRBJ2-3,-,-,TRBV5-1,TGCGCCAGCAGCTTGGCGCCGAGCACAGATACGCAGTATTTT,CASSLAPSTDTQYF
TRBJ1-2,-,-,TRBV5-1,TGCGCCAGCAGTTCTGGAGGGGGTCAGGGCTATGGCTACACCTTC,CASSSGGGQGYGYTF
TRBJ2-3,TRBD2,-,TRBV5-1,TGCGCCAGCAGCTTGGCCCAGCGGGGGGCCTGGGGGACAGATACGCAGTATTTT,CASSLAQRGAWGTDTQYF
TRBJ1-2,TRBD1,-,TRBV18,TGTGCCAGCTCACCCGGGACAGGGGATAACTATGGCTACACCTTC,CASSPGTGDNYGYTF
TRBJ1-5,TRBD1,-,TRBV6-6,TGTGCCAGCAGAGCACCCGGGACAGTATCACAGCCCCAGCATTTT,CASRAPGTVSQPQHF
TRBJ2-1,-,-,TRBV10-1,TGCGCCAGCAGTGAGAGTCCGGGTCTCTACAATGAGCAGTTCTTC,CASSESPGLYNEQFF
TRBJ2-1,-,-,TRBV19,TGTGCCAGCGGCCATTCTTCCTACAATGAGCAGTTCTTC,CASGHSSYNEQFF
TRBJ2-7,-,-,TRBV6-1,TGTGCCAGCAGTGACTTGGGCAGGGACGAGCAGTACTTC,CASSDLGRDEQYF
TRBJ1-5,-,once,TRBV5-1,TGCGCCAGCAGCTTAGAGCCGCAGGGCCGAAACAATCAGCCCCAGCATTTT,CASSLEPQGRNNQPQHF
TRBJ1-5,TRBD1,-,TRBV6-5,TGTGCCAGCGGAAGGGGGCAGGGCAATCAGCCCCAGCATTTT,CASGRGQGNQPQHF
TRBJ2-2,-,-,TRBV6-1,TGTGCCAGCAGTGCAATAATGACCCTTAACACCGGGGAGCTGTTTTTT,CASSAIMTLNTGELFF
TRBJ1-5,TRBD1,few,TRBV10-3,TGTGCCATCAGTGAGCACAGGGGGCTCGATCAGCCCCAGCATTTT,CAISEHRGLDQPQHF
TRBJ2-1,-,-,TRBV18,TGTGCCAGCTCACCACCGGACAGATCGCTTAACAATGAGCAGTTCTTC,CASSPPDRSLNNEQFF
TRBJ2-6,TRBD2,-,TRBV19,TGTGCCAGTCCGGCTAGCGGGGCCCACTCTGGGGCCAACGTCCTGACTTTC,CASPASGAHSGANVLTF
TRBJ2-7,TRBD1,-,TRBV9,TGTGCCAGCAGCGCGGGACAGGGGGCGACCTACGAGCAGTACTTC,CASSAGQGATYEQYF
TRBJ1-1,-,-,TRBV6-1,TGTGCCAGCAGTGAAGTAGGAACCAACACTGAAGCTTTCTTT,CASSEVGTNTEAFF
TRBJ1-5,-,once,TRBV18,TGTGCCAGCTCAGCGGGTTTTGGGACTAATCAGCCCCAGCATTTT,CASSAGFGTNQPQHF
TRBJ1-5,-,-,TRBV7-6,TGTGCCAGCAGCTTAGAATGGGGGGGGCACCAGCCCCAGCATTTT,CASSLEWGGHQPQHF
TRBJ1-5,-,-,TRBV30,TGTGCCTGGAGTTCTCGGGGAGGGGGATGGAATCAGCCCCAGCATTTT,CAWSSRGGGWNQPQHF
TRBJ2-1,-,-,TRBV5-4,TGTGCCAGCAGCTCGGGGACTGTCTACAATGAGCAGTTCTTC,CASSSGTVYNEQFF
TRBJ1-1,TRBD1,-,TRBV5-1,TGCGCCAGCAGCCCTGGGACAGTCTACACTGAAGCTTTCTTT,CASSPGTVYTEAFF
TRBJ2-7,-,-,TRBV13,TGTGCCAGCAGCGGACAGTACTACGAGCAGTACTTC,CASSGQYYEQYF
TRBJ2-1,-,-,TRBV19,TGTGCCAGTAGTATGGGGCAGATCTACAATGAGCAGTTCTTC,CASSMGQIYNEQFF
TRBJ1-5,-,-,TRBV11-3,TGTGCCAGCAGCTTAGGGAAGGGTAATCATCAGCCCCAGCATTTT,CASSLGKGNHQPQHF
TRBJ1-5,TRBD1,-,TRBV19,TGTGCCAGTAGTGAAAGCCTCGGGACAGGGAGCAATCAGCCCCAGCATTTT,CASSESLGTGSNQPQHF
TRBJ1-4,-,few,TRBV6-1,TGTGCCAGCAGTGATGGGGACGATGAAAAACTGTTTTTT,CASSDGDDEKLFF
TRBJ2-3,-,-,TRBV5-8,TGTGCCAGCAGCTTTGGGGGTAACCAGTATTTT,CASSFGGNQYF
TRBJ2-1,-,-,TRBV10-3,TGTGCCATCAGTTCGACAGTAGCAAGCTCCTACAATGAGCAGTTCTTC,CAISSTVASSYNEQFF
TRBJ2-6,TRBD1,-,TRBV7-9,TGTGCCAGCAGCCCCCAACGGGACAGGGGTCCCCCTGGGGCCAACGTCCTGACTTTC,CASSPQRDRGPPGANVLTF
TRBJ1-3,TRBD1,-,TRBV2,TGTGCCAGCAGTGATGGGACAGCCATCTCTGGAAACACCATATATTTT,CASSDGTAISGNTIYF
TRBJ2-7,-,once,TRBV27,TGTGCCAGCAGTCGGCCCCTTTGGAAGAATCACGAGCAGTACTTC,CASSRPLWKNHEQYF
TRBJ2-1,-,-,TRBV4-3,TGCGCCAGCAGCCAAGATGGCAGGGGAGACAATGAGCAGTTCTTC,CASSQDGRGDNEQFF
TRBJ2-7,-,-,TRBV5-1,TGCGCCAGCAGCTTTAGTATATCCTACGAGCAGTACTTC,CASSFSISYEQYF
TRBJ2-3,-,-,TRBV4-3,TGCGCCAGCAGCCAAGATCGAGTGGGTAGCACAGATACGCAGTATTTT,CASSQDRVGSTDTQYF
TRBJ1-6,-,-,TRBV7-9,TGTGCCAGCAGCCTGCCCTATAATTCACCCCTCCACTTT,CASSLPYNSPLHF
TRBJ1-4,-,once,TRBV5-1,TGCGCCAGCAGCTACAGGGTGCAAAATGAAAAACTGTTTTTT,CASSYRVQNEKLFF
TRBJ2-7,-,-,TRBV20-1,TGCAGTGCCGACAGATATTACGAGCAGTACTTC,CSADRYYEQYF
TRBJ2-7,-,-,TRBV19,TGTGCCAGTGGACAGCGCGTTTACGAGCAGTACTTC,CASGQRVYEQYF
TRBJ1-2,-,-,TRBV7-9,TGTGCCAGCAGCGGGGGGTTAGGAAGTGGCTACACCTTC,CASSGGLGSGYTF
TRBJ1-2,-,-,TRBV5-4,TGTGCCAGCAGCTTGAATGGGGTAGGCTACACCTTC,CASSLNGVGYTF
TRBJ1-4,-,-,TRBV5-5,TGTGCCAGCAGCTTCGTGGGCCCTAATGAAAAACTGTTTTTT,CASSFVGPNEKLFF